This T cell receptor beta chain was profiled in a study of pediatric ulcerative colitis (dated 2019 in TCRdb). Context from the whole study: Several ulcerative colitis patients had pancolitis and two had left-sided colitis, with histology consistent with ulcerative colitis in all. By Pediatric Ulcerative Colitis Activity Index, mild disease was classified in a couple of patients, moderate disease in four and acute severe colitis in three. From 8 to 10 newly diagnosed, treatment-naive pediatric ulcerative colitis patients and four non-IBD control children, paired blood and rectal samples were collected.

During colonoscopy, one to two pinch biopsies were obtained from the rectum for research. Before the diagnostic colonoscopy, none of the ulcerative colitis patients had been given immunosuppressive medication. Rectal biopsies were digested with proteinase K before DNA isolation. The Wizard kit (Promega) was used to extract genomic DNA from the blood and intestinal samples. Using the immunoSEQ TRB Survey service, rearranged CDR3 beta regions were amplified from genomic DNA with multiplex V and J primers. To keep sequencing depth equal across samples, survey-level depth of up to 500,000 reads per sample was applied. Libraries were purified, pooled and sequenced on Illumina technology. From the authors' description of their analysis: immunoSEQ online tools were used for productive clonality, sample overlap, pairwise scatters, CDR3 beta length, V/D/J gene usage and productiveness. Calculated diversity was defined as the number of unique rearrangements divided by total templates times 100, and Shannon and Simpson indices were additionally computed. Z-score normalized data were analyzed by principal component analysis with the R prcomp function and the ggbiplot package. Blood-rectal clonal overlap within each subject was quantified with Morisita's index. TCRdb limited this immuneACCESS table to in-frame rearrangements with V and J called. A share of clones is missing; checked studies link under half to unresolved V genes, and the rest is unexplained. V and J calls and clone size come straight from that table; D and trimming were deduced from the DNA. The sample table records 45,000 to 55,000 clones; roughly 79% of these occur just once. The top ten constitute around 3.8% of the sample.

In the case of this clone: Its antigen is unknown. Base qualities are not at hand, and no much larger clone is one base apart.

The CDR3 covers 13 residues, taking in both the cysteine and the phenylalanine. The only DNA kept is the CDR3, 39 bases in frame from the first base. V lost 6 bases and J lost 4 bases; the stretch between them is 16 bases long. Looking up the germline V gene yields CDR1 SQVTM and CDR2 ANQGSEA. The full study reports these points: Controls, mild-moderate and acute severe colitis patients were separated by rectal repertoire features, and reduced rectal diversity due to clonal expansions was observed in acute severe colitis. Autologous blood-rectal clonal overlap was significantly higher in ulcerative colitis patients than in controls, suggesting increased T cell trafficking to inflamed tissue. Because repertoires came from total lymphocyte DNA, patterns in rare subsets such as regulatory T cells may not be reflected. The healthy control group was small, consisting of only a handful of individuals. Two rectal CDR3 clonotypes were detected in all ulcerative colitis patients and were not detected in any of the controls. For technical reasons, blood samples from two patients gave substantially fewer templates, and these samples were excluded from the blood-rectal overlap analysis. Blood-derived T cells may have been included in the rectal pinch biopsies, particularly in patients with overt colitis.

The V gene is TRBV29-1 and the J gene is TRBJ2-7, with TRBD1 as a weak D call on 5 bases. The source material was gut tissue. This TCR was recovered from a girl aged 5-17 years with moderate ulcerative colitis. The CDR3 loop reads CSVMGQGRYEQYF. The bases are TGCAGCGTCATGGGCCAGGGCCGGTACGAGCAGTACTTC.